This T cell receptor (beta chain) derives from a study of T cell repertoires and HLA-DP antigens. Study background: In vitro CD4+ alloreactivity was against HeLa-presented HLA-DP.

Whole-study results and caveats: Average cumulative frequency of previously undetected clones was roughly 34% against one allele and around 53% against the other.

Regarding this clone: Its antigen is not known.

The PCR primers covered 54 TRBV and 13 TRBJ segments. The data were produced by immunoSEQ multiplex PCR, yet TCRdb's version contains in-frame clones alone and is incomplete. In the table there are about 110,000 clones, almost 95% of which are singletons. The TCR sequence derives from a woman aged 18-30 years in good health and CMV-seronegative. Input material: CD4+ T cells from PBMCs.

CDR3 DNA sequence: TGTGCCAGCAGCCAAGATCCGAGCGGGAGGGCGTCTCAGTTCTTC. It encodes CASSQDPSGRASQFF. The chain is built from TRBV14 and TRBJ2-1; 10 bases fit TRBD2. Germline-derived CDR1 and CDR2 are SGHDN and FVKESK. Trimming cost V 0 bases and J 13 bases; bases outside gene matches: 9. The CDR3 consists of 15 residues.